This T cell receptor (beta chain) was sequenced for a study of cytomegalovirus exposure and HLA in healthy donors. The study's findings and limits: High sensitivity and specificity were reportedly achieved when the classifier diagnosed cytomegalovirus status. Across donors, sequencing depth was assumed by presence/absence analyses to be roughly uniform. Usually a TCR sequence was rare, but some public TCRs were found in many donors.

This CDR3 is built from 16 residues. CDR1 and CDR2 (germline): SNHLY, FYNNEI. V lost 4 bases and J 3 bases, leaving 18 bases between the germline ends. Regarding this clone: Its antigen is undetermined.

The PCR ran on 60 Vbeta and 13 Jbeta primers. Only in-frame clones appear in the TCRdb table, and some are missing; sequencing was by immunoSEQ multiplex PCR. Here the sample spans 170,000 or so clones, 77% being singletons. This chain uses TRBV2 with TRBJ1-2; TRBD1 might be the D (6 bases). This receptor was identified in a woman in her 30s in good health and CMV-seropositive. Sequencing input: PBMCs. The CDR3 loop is CASSVRAGVAYYGYTF. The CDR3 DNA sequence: TGTGCCAGCAGTGTGAGGGCAGGGGTGGCATACTATGGCTACACCTTC.